These 31 T cell receptor beta chains share one sample of origin, sequenced in a study of technical replicates of blood from a few donors. Profiled with immunoSEQ multiplex PCR; TCRdb holds only in-frame clones, not every one. The sample has more than 65,000 clones; over 95% are singletons. The sequenced sample was T cells isolated from PBMCs. These receptor sequences come from a human donor in good health.

This clone has just one count. The chain links TRBV2 to TRBJ1-1, with D possibly matching TRBD1 (6 bases). Deletions cut 3 bases from V and 1 base from J, with 15 bases between. CDR1 is SNHLY, CDR2 FYNNEI, per germline. The CDR3 loop spans 16 amino acids. This CDR3 reads CASSEGRGHRNTEAFF. The CDR3 coding sequence is TGTGCCAGCAGTGAGGGGAGGGGACATAGGAACACTGAAGCTTTCTTT.

This chain connects TRBV9 to TRBJ2-7, with 11 bases matching TRBD2. Germline V CDR1 and CDR2: SGDLS, YYNGEE. Losses at the gene ends were 1 base for V and 5 bases for J; bases not matched to a gene: 5. This CDR3 is 15 amino acids long. This CDR3 is CASSVSGTSGHEQYF. As DNA, the CDR3 is TGTGCCAGCAGCGTATCGGGGACTAGCGGCCACGAGCAGTACTTC.

This chain links TRBV5-1 with TRBJ2-6; D remains unclear. Germline loops: CDR1 SGHRS, CDR2 YFSETQ. The germline V and J ends were trimmed by 4 bases and 0 bases, with 8 bases remaining between them. This CDR3 has 15 residues. The CDR3 protein is CASSGQVSGANVLTF. As DNA, the CDR3 is TGCGCCAGCAGCGGGCAGGTCTCTGGGGCCAACGTCCTGACTTTC.

The gene calls are TRBV5-1 and TRBJ1-1; D remains unclear. Trimming shortened V by 0 bases and J by 0 bases, and 3 bases separated the two germline ends. CDR3 size: 13 residues. CDR1 and CDR2 (germline): SGHRS, YFSETQ. CDR3 amino acids: CASSLELNTEAFF. CDR3 in DNA: TGCGCCAGCAGCTTGGAGCTGAACACTGAAGCTTTCTTT.

The gene calls are TRBV6-6 and TRBJ2-7, with no clear D. Germline V gene lookup returns CDR1 MNHNY and CDR2 SVGAGI (reference sequence). The CDR3 covers 12 residues. V dropped 6 bases and J dropped 6 bases, with 12 bases sitting between them. CDR3 sequence: CASRSRGTEQYF. CDR3 DNA: TGTGCCAGCAGATCGAGAGGTACCGAGCAGTACTTC.

The chain uses TRBV15 and TRBJ2-5; maybe TRBD2 (6 bases). Looked up from germline, CDR1 is LNHNV and CDR2 is YYDKDF (reference sequence). V dropped 1 base and J dropped 1 base, with 13 bases sitting between them. The CDR3 covers 16 residues. DNA for the CDR3: TGTGCCACCAGCAGAGGGCCGGGAGTTCCCCAAGAGACCCAGTACTTC. This codes for CATSRGPGVPQETQYF.

V and J are TRBV6-5 and TRBJ1-4; unclear D gene. Germline V CDR1 and CDR2: MNHEY, SVGAGI. Deletions cut 6 bases from V and 6 bases from J, with 8 bases between. The CDR3 runs to 12 residues. The CDR3 DNA follows: TGTGCCAGCAGCTACGACTATGAAAAACTGTTTTTT. This gives the protein CASSYDYEKLFF.

The chain joins TRBV21-1 to TRBJ2-7; the table's D call TRBD1 went unverified against the DNA. TRBV21-1 is deemed a pseudogene. This CDR3 contains 17 residues. CDR3 amino acids: CASSTSNRDSRTYEQYF. The CDR3 DNA follows: TGTGCCAGCAGCACATCAAACCGGGACAGTAGGACCTACGAGCAGTACTTC.

V and J are TRBV9 and TRBJ1-3; D perhaps matches TRBD1 (5 bases). The CDR3 extends over 12 amino acids. Germline CDR1 is SGDLS and CDR2 is YYNGEE. Trimming removed 1 base from V and 8 bases from J, with 7 bases in between. The CDR3 DNA sequence: TGTGCCAGCAGCGTATGGGGGGACACCATATATTTT. Amino acids: CASSVWGDTIYF.

The J gene is TRBJ2-3, the V gene TRBV2; 8 bases are a match to TRBD2. J gave up 5 bases and V 10 bases, and 14 bases lay outside the gene matches. Germline V gene data show CDR1 as SNHLY and CDR2 as FYNNEI. The CDR3 extends over 15 amino acids. CDR3 amino acids: CATAGGEREIDTQYF. The CDR3 DNA is TGTGCCACCGCCGGGGGGGAGCGGGAGATAGATACGCAGTATTTT.

The J gene is TRBJ2-7, the V gene TRBV5-4; tentative D call: TRBD2 (6 bases). The CDR3 contains 13 residues. Trimming stripped 4 bases from V and 4 bases from J, with 12 bases between. Germline loops: CDR1 SGHNT, CDR2 YYREEE (reference sequence). The CDR3 region is CASSPLSGYEQYF. CDR3 bases: TGTGCCAGCAGCCCCCTTAGCGGATACGAGCAGTACTTC.

The chain uses TRBV15 and TRBJ1-1, with unresolved D. Trimming pared 1 base from V and 3 bases from J, leaving 12 bases between. The CDR3 consists of 15 residues. Germline V gives CDR1 LNHNV, CDR2 YYDKDF (reference sequence). CDR3 in amino acids: CATSRGSRRDTEAFF. CDR3 nucleotides: TGTGCCACCAGCAGAGGCTCACGGCGGGACACTGAAGCTTTCTTT.

This chain joins TRBV19 and TRBJ1-3; possibly TRBD1 for D (6 bases). The V gene's germline CDR1 is LNHDA and CDR2 SQIVND (reference sequence). Trimming shortened V by 4 bases and J by 3 bases, and 10 bases separated the two germline ends. CDR3 length equals 14 residues. As DNA, the CDR3 is TGTGCCAGTAGTAATGGGGGCGGTGGAAACACCATATATTTT. This translates into CASSNGGGGNTIYF.

The rearrangement links TRBV4-1 to TRBJ2-1, with 9 bases lining up with TRBD1. Germline assignment: CDR1 MGHRA and CDR2 YSYEKL. V was clipped by 3 bases and J by 9 bases; unmatched bases: 12. The CDR3 is made up of 16 amino acids. Here the CDR3 DNA reads TGCGCCAGCAGCCATTCCACGGGACAGGGAGGGTTTGAGCAGTTCTTC. This translates into CASSHSTGQGGFEQFF.

The gene calls are TRBV6-1 and TRBJ1-2; possibly TRBD1 for D (6 bases). The ends were cut back, 2 bases at V and 4 bases at J, with 14 bases in the middle. Germline V gene lookup returns CDR1 MNHNS and CDR2 SASEGT. This CDR3 is 15 amino acids long. CDR3 sequence: CASSELITTGYGYTF. The CDR3, as DNA: TGTGCCAGCAGTGAACTGATAACGACAGGCTATGGCTACACCTTC.

The chain has TRBV5-5 and TRBJ2-3, with a possible D match to TRBD1 (6 bases). The germline V gene has CDR1 SGHKS and CDR2 YYEKEE (reference sequence). Trimming left V 9 bases short and J 0 bases short, with 14 bases between. The CDR3 covers 14 residues. CDR3 in DNA: TGTGCCACCTCAGGGGTTTCTAGCACAGATACGCAGTATTTT. Protein: CATSGVSSTDTQYF.

The chain carries TRBV5-4 and TRBJ2-7; TRBD1 is a possible D gene (6 bases). V lost 4 bases to trimming and J lost 7 bases, with 18 bases between them. This CDR3 has 14 amino acids. Germline assignment: CDR1 SGHNT and CDR2 YYREEE (reference sequence). The CDR3 DNA sequence: TGTGCCAGCAGCCTAAACTTCTACAGGGCGGAGCAGTACTTC. Encoded protein: CASSLNFYRAEQYF.

The chain combines TRBV11-2 with TRBJ1-5; no reliable D call. Germline CDR1 SGHAT, CDR2 FQNNGV. With 5 bases removed from V and 4 bases from J, the gap between germline ends came to 18 bases. This CDR3 comprises 16 residues. The CDR3 reads CASSPLSVLANQPQHF. CDR3 sequence (DNA): TGTGCCAGCAGCCCGCTAAGCGTTCTAGCGAATCAGCCCCAGCATTTT.

The chain joins TRBV30 to TRBJ2-1; TRBD2 is a possible D gene (5 bases). This CDR3 comprises 13 residues. V was pared by 0 bases and J by 6 bases, with 9 bases between. Germline V gene sequence: CDR1 GTSNPN, CDR2 SVGIG (reference sequence). CDR3 coding DNA: TGTGCCTGGAGTGTTGACTATTCCAATGAGCAGTTCTTC. Translating gives CAWSVDYSNEQFF.

V is TRBV18 and J is TRBJ1-1; D unresolved. The V end lost 3 bases, the J end lost 3 bases, and 11 bases lay between the germline ends. The CDR3 contains 14 residues. CDR1 is KGHSH, CDR2 LQKENI, per germline. The CDR3 DNA reads TGTGCCAGCTCACCTTGGAGGGAGCACACTGAAGCTTTCTTT. Its protein is CASSPWREHTEAFF. The full variable domain, in which reference TRBV18 and TRBJ1-1 provide the parts outside the CDR3, is NAGVMQNPRHLVRRRGQEARLRCSPMKGHSHVYWYRQLPEEGLKFMVYLQKENIIDESGMPKERFSAEFPKEGPSILRIQQVVRGDSAAYFCASSPWREHTEAFFGQGTRLTVV.

The chain employs TRBV5-5 and TRBJ1-1; possibly TRBD1 for D (6 bases). V lost 2 bases to trimming and J lost 0 bases, with 8 bases between them. This CDR3 spans 14 amino acids. Germline CDR1 SGHKS, CDR2 YYEKEE (reference sequence). The CDR3 DNA reads TGTGCCAGCAGCTTTGACAGGATGAACACTGAAGCTTTCTTT. It is translated as CASSFDRMNTEAFF. Drawing the rest from reference TRBV5-5 and TRBJ1-1, the complete variable domain is DAGVTQSPTHLIKTRGQQVTLRCSPISGHKSVSWYQQVLGQGPQFIFQYYEKEERGRGNFPDRFSARQFPNYSSELNVNALLLGDSALYLCASSFDRMNTEAFFGQGTRLTVV.

This clone was counted once. The chain joins TRBV7-2 to TRBJ1-5; the D is unclear. There are 12 residues in the CDR3. V was clipped by 8 bases and J by 3 bases, with 8 bases between them. CDR1 is SGHTA, CDR2 FQGNSA, per germline. The CDR3 coding sequence is TGTGCCAGCCTGGAGCCCAATCAGCCCCAGCATTTT. Residues: CASLEPNQPQHF.

The V and J genes are TRBV7-3 and TRBJ2-6; D gene uncertain. Germline CDR1 and CDR2: SGHTA and FQGTGA. The CDR3 sequence is 14 residues long. V was pared by 1 base and J by 4 bases, with 5 bases between. CDR3 amino acids: CASSLNSGANVLTF. The CDR3 DNA reads as TGTGCCAGCAGCTTAAACTCCGGGGCCAACGTCCTGACTTTC.

This sequence joins TRBV11-2 and TRBJ1-2; 7 bases match TRBD1. Per the germline V gene, CDR1 is SGHAT and CDR2 is FQNNGV. V gave up 1 base and J gave up 3 bases; unmatched junction bases: 2. The CDR3 loop spans 14 amino acids. In DNA form, the CDR3 reads TGTGCCAGCAGCTTAGGGGACAGATACTATGGCTACACCTTC. This sequence encodes CASSLGDRYYGYTF.

The chain is built from TRBV7-3 and TRBJ2-1, with 9 bases lining up with TRBD2. The CDR3 is 14 amino acids. The germline gives CDR1 SGHTA, CDR2 FQGTGA. Trimming took 5 bases from V and 4 from J; bases not matched to a gene: 3. CDR3 sequence: CASSMSGGYNEQFF. CDR3 nucleotides: TGTGCCAGCAGCATGAGCGGGGGGTACAATGAGCAGTTCTTC.

The chain joins TRBV5-1 to TRBJ2-1; perhaps TRBD1 as D (5 bases). The CDR3 is 17 amino acids. V lost 0 bases to trimming and J lost 3 bases, with 16 bases between them. Germline V gene data show CDR1 as SGHRS and CDR2 as YFSETQ. The CDR3: CASSLVIQGMGYNEQFF. The CDR3, as DNA: TGCGCCAGCAGCTTGGTAATCCAGGGAATGGGCTACAATGAGCAGTTCTTC.

The CDR3 coding sequence is TGTGCCAGCAGTTACCCTACAGGACAGGGCTACGAGCAGTACTTC. Residues: CASSYPTGQGYEQYF. V is TRBV6-5 and J is TRBJ2-7; the match to TRBD1 covers 8 bases. J lost 3 bases, V lost 2 bases, and 6 bases had no gene match. The CDR3 is 15 amino acids. Germline V gene data show CDR1 as MNHEY and CDR2 as SVGAGI.

The J gene is TRBJ2-1, the V gene TRBV9; D uncertain. The V gene's germline CDR1 is SGDLS and CDR2 YYNGEE. The CDR3 consists of 11 residues. Trimming removed 3 bases at V and 7 bases at J, with 5 bases between. As DNA, the CDR3 is TGTGCCAGCAGCGACTGGAATGAGCAGTTCTTC. Protein sequence: CASSDWNEQFF. Complete variable domain (other parts from reference TRBV9 and TRBJ2-1): DSGVTQTPKHLITATGQRVTLRCSPRSGDLSVYWYQQSLDQGLQFLIQYYNGEERAKGNILERFSAQQFPDLHSELNLSSLELGDSALYFCASSDWNEQFFGPGTRLTVL.

V gene TRBV9 combines with J gene TRBJ2-2; TRBD2 matches 7 bases. The V gene end was trimmed by 4 bases and the J gene end by 6 bases; junction bases not matched to a gene: 6. Germline V CDR1 and CDR2: SGDLS, YYNGEE. The CDR3 extends over 14 amino acids. This CDR3 reads CASSREREAGELFF. CDR3 DNA: TGTGCCAGCAGCCGGGAGCGGGAAGCCGGGGAGCTGTTTTTT.

This chain connects TRBV9 to TRBJ2-2; D uncertain. Deletions cut 4 bases from V and 6 bases from J, with 7 bases between. The CDR3 loop spans 12 amino acids. CDR1 SGDLS and CDR2 YYNGEE come from the germline V gene. CDR3 in amino acids: CASSLTAGELFF. Written as DNA, the CDR3 is TGTGCCAGCAGCTTAACAGCCGGGGAGCTGTTTTTT.

CDR3 sequence: CSVEVNSGNTIYF. The CDR3 nucleotides are TGCAGCGTTGAAGTCAACTCTGGAAACACCATATATTTT. The chain employs TRBV29-1 and TRBJ1-3; D ambiguous. The ends were cut back, 1 base at V and 0 bases at J, with 4 bases in the middle. This CDR3 is 13 amino acids long. Germline V gene lookup returns CDR1 SQVTM and CDR2 ANQGSEA. The full variable domain, with the rest looked up from reference TRBV29-1 and TRBJ1-3, is SAVISQKPSRDICQRGTSLTIQCQVDSQVTMMFWYRQQPGQSLTLIATANQGSEATYESGFVIDKFPISRPNLTFSTLTVSNMSPEDSSIYLCSVEVNSGNTIYFGEGSWLTVV.